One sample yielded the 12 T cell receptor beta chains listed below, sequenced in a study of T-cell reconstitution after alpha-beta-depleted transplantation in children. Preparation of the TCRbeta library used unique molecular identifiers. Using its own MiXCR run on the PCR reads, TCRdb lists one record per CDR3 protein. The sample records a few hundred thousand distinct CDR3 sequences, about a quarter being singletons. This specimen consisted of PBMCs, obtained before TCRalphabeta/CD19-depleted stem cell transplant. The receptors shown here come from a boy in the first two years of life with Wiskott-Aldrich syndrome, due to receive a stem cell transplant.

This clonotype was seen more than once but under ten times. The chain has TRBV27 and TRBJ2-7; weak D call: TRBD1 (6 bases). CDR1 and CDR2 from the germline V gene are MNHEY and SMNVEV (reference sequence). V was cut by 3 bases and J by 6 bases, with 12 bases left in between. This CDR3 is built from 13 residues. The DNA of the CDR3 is TGTGCCAGCAGTTTCCTAGGACAGATCGAGCAGTACTTC. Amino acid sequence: CASSFLGQIEQYF.

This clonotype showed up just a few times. The CDR3: CASSPGQGAHEQYF. The CDR3 region has the DNA TGTGCCAGCAGCCCAGGACAGGGGGCCCACGAGCAGTACTTC. The chain has TRBV7-2 and TRBJ2-7; TRBD1 aligns across 11 bases. The CDR3 totals 14 residues. Germline V gene data show CDR1 as SGHTA and CDR2 as FQGNSA. Trimming at V came to 5 bases and at J to 5 bases, leaving 5 bases not matched to a gene.

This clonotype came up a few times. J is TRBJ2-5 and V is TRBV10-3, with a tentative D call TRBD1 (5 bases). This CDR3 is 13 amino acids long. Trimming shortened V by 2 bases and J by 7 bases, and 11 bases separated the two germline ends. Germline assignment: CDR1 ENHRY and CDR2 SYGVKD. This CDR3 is CAISETTQGTQYF. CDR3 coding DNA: TGTGCCATCAGTGAGACGACCCAGGGGACCCAGTACTTC.

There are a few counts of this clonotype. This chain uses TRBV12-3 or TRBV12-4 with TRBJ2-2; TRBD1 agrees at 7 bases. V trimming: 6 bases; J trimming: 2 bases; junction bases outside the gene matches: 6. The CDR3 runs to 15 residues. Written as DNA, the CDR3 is TGTGCCAGCAGGAATGGACAGGTTAACACCGGGGAGCTGTTTTTT. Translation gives CASRNGQVNTGELFF.

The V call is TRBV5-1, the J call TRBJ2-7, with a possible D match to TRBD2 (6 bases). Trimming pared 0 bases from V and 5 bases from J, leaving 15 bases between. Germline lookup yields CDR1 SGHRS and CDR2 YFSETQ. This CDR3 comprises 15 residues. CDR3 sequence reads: CASSLAGGWSNEQYF. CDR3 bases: TGCGCCAGCAGCTTGGCTGGGGGGTGGAGCAACGAGCAGTACTTC.

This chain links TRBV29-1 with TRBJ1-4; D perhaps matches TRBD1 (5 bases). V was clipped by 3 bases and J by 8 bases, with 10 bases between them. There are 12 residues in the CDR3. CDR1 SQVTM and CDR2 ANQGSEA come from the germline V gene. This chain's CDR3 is CSVEAGREKLFF. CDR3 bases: TGCAGCGTTGAGGCAGGGAGAGAAAAACTGTTTTTT.

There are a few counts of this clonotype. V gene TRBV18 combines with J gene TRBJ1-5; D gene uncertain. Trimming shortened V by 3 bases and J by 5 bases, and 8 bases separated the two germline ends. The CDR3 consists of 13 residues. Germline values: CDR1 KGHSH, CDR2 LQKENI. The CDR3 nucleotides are TGTGCCAGCTCACCCTACAGAGATCAGCCCCAGCATTTT. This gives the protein CASSPYRDQPQHF.

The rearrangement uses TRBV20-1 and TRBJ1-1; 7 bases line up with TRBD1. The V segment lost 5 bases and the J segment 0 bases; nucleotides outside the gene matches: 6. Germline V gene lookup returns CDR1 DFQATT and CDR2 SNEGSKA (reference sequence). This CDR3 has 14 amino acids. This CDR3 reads CSASKGALNTEAFF. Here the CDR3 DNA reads TGCAGTGCTTCAAAGGGGGCCTTGAACACTGAAGCTTTCTTT.

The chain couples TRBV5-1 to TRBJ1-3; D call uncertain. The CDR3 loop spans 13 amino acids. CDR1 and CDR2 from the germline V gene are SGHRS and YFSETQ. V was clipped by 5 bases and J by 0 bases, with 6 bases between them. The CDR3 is CASRETSGNTIYF. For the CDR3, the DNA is TGCGCCAGCAGGGAGACCTCTGGAAACACCATATATTTT. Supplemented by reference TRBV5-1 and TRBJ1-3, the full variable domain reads KAGVTQTPRYLIKTRGQQVTLSCSPISGHRSVSWYQQTPGQGLQFLFEYFSETQRNKGNFPGRFSGRQFSNSRSEMNVSTLELGDSALYLCASRETSGNTIYFGEGSWLTVV.

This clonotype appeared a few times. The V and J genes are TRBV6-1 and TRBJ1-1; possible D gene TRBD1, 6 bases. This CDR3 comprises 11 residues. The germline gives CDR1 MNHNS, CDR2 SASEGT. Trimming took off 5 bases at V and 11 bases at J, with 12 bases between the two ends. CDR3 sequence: CASSRTEAAFF. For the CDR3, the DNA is TGTGCCAGCAGTAGGACAGAGGCGGCTTTCTTT.

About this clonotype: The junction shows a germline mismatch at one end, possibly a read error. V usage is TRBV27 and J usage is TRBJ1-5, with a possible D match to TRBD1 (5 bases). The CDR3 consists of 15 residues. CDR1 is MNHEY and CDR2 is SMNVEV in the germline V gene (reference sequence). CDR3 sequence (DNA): TGTGCCTGCAGGATGAGGGCAGGGTATAATCAGCCCCAGCATTTT. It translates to CACRMRAGYNQPQHF.

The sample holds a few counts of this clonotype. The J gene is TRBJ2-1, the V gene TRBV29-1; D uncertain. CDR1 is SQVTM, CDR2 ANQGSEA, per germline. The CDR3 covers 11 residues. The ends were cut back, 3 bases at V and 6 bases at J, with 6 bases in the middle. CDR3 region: CSVDKLNEQFF. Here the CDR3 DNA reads TGCAGCGTTGATAAACTCAATGAGCAGTTCTTC.